This TCR beta chain is from a study of T-cell reconstitution after alpha-beta-depleted transplantation in children. Study-level results: About two months after transplant, alpha-beta T cells reportedly came from several hundred expanded graft clones. Some patients showed high day-60 TCRbeta diversity, which derived from surviving recipient T cells and thymic progenitors. A year had passed since transplant, and T-cell counts and diversity by then came mostly from newly produced T cells.

The authors prepared the TCRbeta library with unique molecular identifiers. TCRdb redid the calling of the PCR reads with MiXCR, one entry per CDR3 protein. The sample lists about 600,000 distinct CDR3 sequences, roughly 23% occurring once. The CDR3 covers 17 residues. Trimming stripped 3 bases from V and 7 bases from J, with 22 bases between. At least ten counts were recorded for this clonotype. What it recognizes is unknown. The sequencing used PBMCs, mostly from graft donor cells, collected 360 days after TCRalphabeta/CD19-depleted stem cell transplant. The source of this sequence is a boy under three years old who had a stem cell transplant for acute myeloid leukemia, so the T cells may come from the graft donor. This chain connects TRBV12-3 or TRBV12-4 to TRBJ2-1; the D gene is possibly TRBD1 (6 bases). The CDR3 protein is CASSFRLTGKGDNEQFF. For the CDR3, the DNA is TGTGCCAGCAGTTTCCGCCTAACAGGGAAAGGGGATAATGAGCAGTTCTTC.